This T cell receptor (beta chain) was identified during a study of early T cells in non-severe SARS-CoV-2 infection. Study at large: Bulk RNA taken from unsorted whole blood was sequenced, leaving chains unpaired.

Findings of the study overall: Matching against VDJdb likely underestimated virus-specific expansions, favoring anti-spike CD8.

Only a few counts were recorded for this clonotype. Its antigen is as yet unknown. Unique molecular identifiers were added to individual cDNA molecules. TCRdb re-analysed the 5' RACE reads in MiXCR, keeping a single row per CDR3 protein. The repertoire has some 37,000 distinct CDR3 sequences, roughly 9.9% of them found once; the top ten carry more than 10%. This CDR3 has 15 amino acids. Per germline, CDR1 SQVTM and CDR2 ANQGSEA. The V and J ends lost 1 base and 5 bases, in that order; junction bases with no gene match: 9. Specimen: whole blood. V and J are TRBV29-1 and TRBJ2-5, with 8 bases fitting TRBD1. The TCR comes from an adult who was a healthcare worker with PCR-confirmed SARS-CoV-2 infection or an uninfected control (not recorded which). The CDR3 coding sequence is TGCAGCGTTGAAGTCACAGGGGGGCGGATGGAGACCCAGTACTTC. It encodes CSVEVTGGRMETQYF.